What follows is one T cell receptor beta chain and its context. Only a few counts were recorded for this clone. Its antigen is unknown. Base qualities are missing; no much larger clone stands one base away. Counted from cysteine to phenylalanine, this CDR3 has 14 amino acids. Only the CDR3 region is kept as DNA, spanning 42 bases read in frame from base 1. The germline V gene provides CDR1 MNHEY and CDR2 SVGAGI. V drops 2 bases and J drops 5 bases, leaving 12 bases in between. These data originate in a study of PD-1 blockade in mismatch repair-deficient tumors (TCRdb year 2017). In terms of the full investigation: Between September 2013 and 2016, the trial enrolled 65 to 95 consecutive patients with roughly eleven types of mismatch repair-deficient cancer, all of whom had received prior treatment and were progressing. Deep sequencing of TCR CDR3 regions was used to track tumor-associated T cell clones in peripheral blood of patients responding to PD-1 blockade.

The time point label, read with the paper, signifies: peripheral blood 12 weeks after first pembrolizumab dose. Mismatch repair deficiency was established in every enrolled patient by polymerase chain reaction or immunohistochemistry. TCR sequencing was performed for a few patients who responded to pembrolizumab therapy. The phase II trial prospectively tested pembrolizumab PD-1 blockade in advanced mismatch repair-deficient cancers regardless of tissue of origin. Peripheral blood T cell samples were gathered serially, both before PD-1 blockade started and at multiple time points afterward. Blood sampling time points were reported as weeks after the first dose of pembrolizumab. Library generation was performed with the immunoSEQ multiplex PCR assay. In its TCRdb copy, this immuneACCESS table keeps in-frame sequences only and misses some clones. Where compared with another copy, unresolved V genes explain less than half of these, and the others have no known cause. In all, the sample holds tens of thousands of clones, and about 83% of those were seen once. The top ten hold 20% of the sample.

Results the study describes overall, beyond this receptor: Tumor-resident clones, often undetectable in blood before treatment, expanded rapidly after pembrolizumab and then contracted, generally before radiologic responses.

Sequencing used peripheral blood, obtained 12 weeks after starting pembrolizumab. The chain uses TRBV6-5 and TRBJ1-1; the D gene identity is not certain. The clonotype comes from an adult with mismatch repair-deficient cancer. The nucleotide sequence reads TGTGCCAGCAGTTACGAGCGGGTAGGGACTGAAGCTTTCTTT. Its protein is CASSYERVGTEAFF.